This T cell receptor (beta chain) was profiled in a study of T cell repertoires in cytomegalovirus infection. This CDR3 region has 13 residues. CDR1 is MNHEY, CDR2 SVGEGT, per germline. The germline V and J ends were trimmed by 8 bases and 5 bases, with 15 bases remaining between them. Each CDR3 protein is one row after TCRdb ran MiXCR on the reads. The table lists 450,000 to 650,000 distinct CDR3 sequences, 26% of them singletons, with 13% in the top ten. The clonotype originates from a human donor in good health (CMV status not recorded). Some clones in this sample may be carry-over from other donors' samples. The chain links TRBV6-2 or TRBV6-3 to TRBJ1-1; D call uncertain. Specimen: PBMCs. CDR3 nucleotide sequence: TGTGCCAGCTGGGGAGGGCGAGGGACTGAAGCTTTCTTT. This translates into CASWGGRGTEAFF.